This T cell receptor (beta chain) originates from a study of radiotherapy plus CTLA-4 blockade in lung cancer. Study observations and caveats: According to reports, early shifts in blood T cell clones, alongside interferon-beta, forecast response most accurately. In blood, tumor-derived TCR clones expanded after radiotherapy plus ipilimumab.

Measured with immunoSEQ multiplex PCR; TCRdb has only the in-frame clones, and not every one. The repertoire holds 55,000 to 80,000 clones, with more than 75% as singletons. The CDR3 has 13 residues. Germline CDR1 and CDR2: SGHNT and YYREEE (reference sequence). The V segment lost 4 bases and the J segment 6 bases; nucleotides outside the gene matches: 6. This clone was seen only a few times. The antigen is not known. The source is a human donor with non-small cell lung cancer who had a complete response to radiotherapy plus ipilimumab. The gene calls are TRBV5-4 and TRBJ2-5; 7 bases are shared with TRBD2. Sequenced here: peripheral blood, sampled from a patient treated with radiotherapy plus ipilimumab. The CDR3 sequence: CASSRWGGKTQYF. CDR3 sequence (DNA): TGTGCCAGCAGCCGGTGGGGGGGAAAGACCCAGTACTTC.